These 11 T cell receptor beta chains originate from one sample sequenced in a study of OX40 agonist ivuxolimab in advanced cancers. Sequencing was performed with immunoSEQ multiplex PCR; in TCRdb, only in-frame clones are kept and a portion is missing. Here the sample spans around 70,000 clones, around four fifths being singletons. The starting material was CD4+ or CD8+ T cells sorted from blood, obtained in a trial of the OX40 agonist ivuxolimab. Receptor source: an adult with an advanced solid tumor such as melanoma, head and neck, liver or kidney cancer.

This sequence joins TRBV23-1 and TRBJ2-2; 10 bases line up with TRBD1. TRBV23-1 qualifies as an ORF whose function is uncertain. The CDR3 runs 13 residues. The V and J ends lost 4 bases and 9 bases, in that order; junction bases with no gene match: 2. CDR3 amino acids: CASSPTGGRELFF. Written as DNA, the CDR3 is TGCGCCAGCAGTCCGACAGGGGGCAGGGAGCTGTTTTTT.

The chain links TRBV5-6 to TRBJ2-5; D call uncertain. The CDR3 consists of 15 residues. Between the trimmed V and J ends, which lost 4 bases and 3 bases, there was a span of 16 bases. CDR1 and CDR2 (germline): SGHDT, YYEEEE. CDR3 in amino acids: CASSPNLWGEETQYF. The CDR3 nucleotides are TGTGCCAGCAGCCCTAATCTCTGGGGTGAAGAGACCCAGTACTTC.

This clone has just one count. This rearrangement joins TRBV28 to TRBJ2-5; TRBD2 matches at 9 bases. V trimming: 1 base; J trimming: 4 bases; junction bases outside the gene matches: 4. This CDR3 region has 15 residues. The germline gives CDR1 MDHEN, CDR2 SYDVKM. CDR3 in amino acids: CASSLFAGGAETQYF. The CDR3 DNA sequence: TGTGCCAGCAGTTTATTTGCGGGAGGGGCAGAGACCCAGTACTTC.

J is TRBJ2-1 and V is TRBV7-6; possible D gene TRBD2, 5 bases. V shed 2 bases and J shed 5 bases, with 7 bases lying between them. The germline V gene encodes CDR1 SGHVS and CDR2 FNYEAQ. The CDR3 totals 13 residues. The DNA for the CDR3 is TGTGCCAGCAGCTTACGGGGAAACAATGAGCAGTTCTTC. The encoded protein is CASSLRGNNEQFF.

About this clone: This CDR3 is also generated by other DNA sequences in the sample. This sequence joins TRBV4-2 and TRBJ2-1; 9 bases align to TRBD2. Germline V CDR1 and CDR2: LGHNA, YNFKEQ. The V gene end was trimmed by 0 bases and the J gene end by 4 bases; junction bases not matched to a gene: 1. This CDR3 is 15 amino acids long. The CDR3 DNA reads TGTGCCAGCAGCCAAGAGCGGGGGGGTTACAATGAGCAGTTCTTC. It codes for CASSQERGGYNEQFF.

J is TRBJ2-3 and V is TRBV7-2; D is possibly TRBD2 (6 bases). Germline CDR1 reads SGHTA; CDR2 reads FQGNSA. V was cut by 6 bases and J by 3 bases, with 13 bases left in between. The CDR3 consists of 14 residues. The CDR3 loop is CASRLGTATDTQYF. CDR3 sequence (DNA): TGTGCCAGCAGACTTGGGACTGCAACAGATACGCAGTATTTT.

The chain joins TRBV4-2 to TRBJ1-5, with D perhaps matching TRBD1 (5 bases). The V gene lost 1 base and the J gene lost 0 bases, with 10 bases spanning the gap. This CDR3 has 16 amino acids. Germline-derived CDR1 and CDR2 are LGHNA and YNFKEQ. The CDR3 is CASSQVWGDSNQPQHF. CDR3 DNA: TGTGCCAGCAGCCAAGTATGGGGGGATAGCAATCAGCCCCAGCATTTT.

This sequence joins TRBV2 and TRBJ2-1, with 10 bases aligning to TRBD2. The length of the CDR3 is 16 residues. In germline, CDR1 is SNHLY, CDR2 FYNNEI. V shed 6 bases, J shed 8 bases, and the junction held 13 bases outside the gene matches. CDR3 DNA sequence: TGTGCCAGCAGCCCCCAACTAGCGGGACTCGTCTATGAGCAGTTCTTC. This codes for CASSPQLAGLVYEQFF.

The chain uses TRBV5-8 and TRBJ2-6; D not certain. Germline values: CDR1 SGHTS, CDR2 YDEGEE. The CDR3 length is 15 residues. Deletions cut 4 bases from V and 4 bases from J, with 12 bases between. This CDR3 reads CASSRSGAGANVLTF. CDR3 coding DNA: TGTGCCAGCAGCCGCTCCGGCGCCGGGGCCAACGTCCTGACTTTC. The variable domain in full, with the rest retrieved from reference TRBV5-8 and TRBJ2-6, is EAGVTQSPTHLIKTRGQQATLRCSPISGHTSVYWYQQALGLGLQFLLWYDEGEERNRGNFPPRFSGRQFPNYSSELNVNALELEDSALYLCASSRSGAGANVLTFGAGSRLTVL.

This rearrangement joins TRBV5-1 to TRBJ2-5; 8 nucleotides agree with TRBD1. Per the germline V gene, CDR1 is SGHRS and CDR2 is YFSETQ. With 0 bases clipped from V and 5 bases from J, the junction kept 9 bases outside the gene matches. This CDR3 spans 16 amino acids. In nucleotides, the CDR3 is TGCGCCAGCAGCTTGGCACCACAGGGGGGCACGGAGACCCAGTACTTC. Amino acid sequence: CASSLAPQGGTETQYF.

CDR3 sequence: CASSATGELFF. CDR3 nucleotides: TGTGCCAGCAGCGCCACCGGGGAGCTGTTTTTT. This chain connects TRBV7-9 to TRBJ2-2; no definite D call. Deletions cut 5 bases from V and 4 bases from J, with 2 bases between. The CDR3 has 11 amino acids. From germline, CDR1 is SEHNR and CDR2 FQNEAQ (reference sequence). The entire variable domain, with the rest obtained from reference TRBV7-9 and TRBJ2-2, is as follows: DTGVSQNPRHKITKRGQNVTFRCDPISEHNRLYWYRQTLGQGPEFLTYFQNEAQLEKSRLLSDRFSAERPKGSFSTLEIQRTEQGDSAMYLCASSATGELFFGEGSRLTVL.